The TCR beta chain under discussion was sequenced for a study of T cells in tuberculosis. This CDR3 contains 15 residues. Germline assignment: CDR1 SGHAT and CDR2 FQNNGV. J gave up 1 base and V 7 bases, and 5 bases lay outside the gene matches. Repertoires were generated with immunoSEQ multiplex PCR, while TCRdb's copy carries only in-frame clones and drops some. Among about 40,000 clones listed, around 93% were seen once. Sample: PBMCs. The chain recombines TRBV11-2 with TRBJ2-2; 8 positions agree with TRBD1. This receptor was identified in a donor aged 5-35 years with latent tuberculosis or without tuberculosis infection. Some clones in this sample may be carry-over from other donors' samples. CDR3 amino acids: CASKPGQGNTGELFF. The CDR3 DNA is TGTGCCAGCAAACCCGGACAGGGGAACACCGGGGAGCTGTTTTTT.